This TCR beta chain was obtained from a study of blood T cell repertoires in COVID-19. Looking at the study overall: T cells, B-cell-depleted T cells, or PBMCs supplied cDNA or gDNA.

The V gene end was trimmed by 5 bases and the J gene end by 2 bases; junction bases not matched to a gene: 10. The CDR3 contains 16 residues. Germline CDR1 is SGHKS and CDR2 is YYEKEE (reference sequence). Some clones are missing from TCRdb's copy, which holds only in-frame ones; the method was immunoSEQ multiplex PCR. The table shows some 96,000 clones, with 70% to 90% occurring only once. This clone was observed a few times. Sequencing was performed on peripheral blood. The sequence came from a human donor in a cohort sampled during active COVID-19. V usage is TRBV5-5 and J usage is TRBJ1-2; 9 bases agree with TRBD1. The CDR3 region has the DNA TGTGCCAGCAGACTGACAGGGGGTCTATCGAACTATGGCTACACCTTC. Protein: CASRLTGGLSNYGYTF.